The 14 T cell receptor beta chains listed next were all sequenced from one sample in a study of T cells after yellow fever vaccination. TCRdb processed the 5' RACE reads anew with MiXCR; each CDR3 protein has one entry. The sample includes about 330,000 distinct CDR3 sequences, roughly 8.3% seen only once; the top ten take about 16%. Sequencing used PBMCs, obtained about 49 days after the first yellow fever vaccination. The receptor set was obtained from a man between 18 and 35 years old who received the YFV17D yellow fever vaccine.

V gene TRBV20-1 combines with J gene TRBJ2-1; 7 bases are shared with TRBD2. CDR1 is DFQATT, CDR2 SNEGSKA, per germline (reference sequence). The trim removed 6 bases at V and 7 bases at J, leaving 18 bases unmatched. CDR3 size: 16 residues. The CDR3 DNA follows: TGCAGTGCGACTACCTTTCGGGGGGTTTCGGGGAATGAGCAGTTCTTC. It yields the protein CSATTFRGVSGNEQFF.

This clonotype showed up just a few times. V is TRBV12-3 or TRBV12-4 and J is TRBJ2-1, with 9 bases matching TRBD2. The CDR3 runs 15 residues. V trimming: 7 bases; J trimming: 6 bases; junction bases outside the gene matches: 10. The DNA for the CDR3 is TGTGCCAGCATTCTTAGCGGGGGCTCTCTCAATGAGCAGTTCTTC. This sequence encodes CASILSGGSLNEQFF.

The CDR3 sequence is CASRWYGGGGYNEQFF. CDR3 nucleotide sequence: TGTGCCAGCAGGTGGTATGGGGGCGGGGGTTACAATGAGCAGTTCTTC. The rearrangement uses TRBV6-1 and TRBJ2-1, with a weak D call TRBD2 (7 bases). This CDR3 comprises 16 residues. V was cut by 6 bases and J by 4 bases, with 19 bases left in between. Germline V gene lookup returns CDR1 MNHNS and CDR2 SASEGT.

This clonotype was seen a few times. The chain uses TRBV20-1 and TRBJ1-5, with a weak D call TRBD1 (5 bases). CDR1 and CDR2 (germline): DFQATT, SNEGSKA (reference sequence). Trimming took off 0 bases at V and 4 bases at J, with 16 bases between the two ends. The CDR3 has 16 residues. The CDR3 nucleotides read TGCAGTGCTAGAGAGGCGCCGGGGGGTGGTAATCAGCCCCAGCATTTT. Encoded protein: CSAREAPGGGNQPQHF.

This clonotype was recorded many times. The genes are TRBV7-2 and TRBJ2-1; TRBD2 is a possible D gene (5 bases). The germline V gene has CDR1 SGHTA and CDR2 FQGNSA. Trimming removed 3 bases at V and 10 bases at J, with 16 bases between. CDR3 length: 14 residues. The CDR3 sequence: CASSFGSLVGEQFF. The DNA for the CDR3 is TGTGCCAGCAGCTTCGGATCACTAGTTGGGGAGCAGTTCTTC.

There are a few counts of this clonotype. The chain carries TRBV12-3 or TRBV12-4 and TRBJ2-3, with D maybe TRBD2 (7 bases). The CDR3 runs 16 residues. V lost 6 bases to trimming and J lost 2 bases, with 18 bases between them. The CDR3 spells CASRGNGGRVTDTQYF. The DNA for the CDR3 is TGTGCCAGCAGGGGTAACGGGGGGCGTGTCACAGATACGCAGTATTTT.

This chain links TRBV12-3 or TRBV12-4 with TRBJ2-1, with D perhaps matching TRBD2 (5 bases). The CDR3 extends over 16 amino acids. V lost 3 bases and J 3 bases, leaving 15 bases between the germline ends. The CDR3 sequence is CASSLVLGRIYNEQFF. For the CDR3, the DNA is TGTGCCAGCAGTTTGGTACTAGGACGGATCTACAATGAGCAGTTCTTC.

The V call is TRBV2, the J call TRBJ2-1, with 11 nucleotides matching TRBD2. V lost 6 bases, J lost 7 bases, and 11 bases stayed unmatched. Germline values: CDR1 SNHLY, CDR2 FYNNEI. CDR3 size: 16 residues. The CDR3 region has the DNA TGTGCCAGCAGGAGACTAGCGGGGCCCCCCGGGAATGAGCAGTTCTTC. It is translated as CASRRLAGPPGNEQFF.

This clonotype was seen only a few times. V is TRBV29-1 and J is TRBJ1-5; 8 bases are shared with TRBD1. The CDR3 has 14 residues. With V trimmed by 5 bases and J by 4 bases, 7 bases remained unmatched. Germline lookup yields CDR1 SQVTM and CDR2 ANQGSEA. In DNA form, the CDR3 reads TGCAGCGTTCTAGGGGACAGGACTAATCAGCCCCAGCATTTT. Amino acids: CSVLGDRTNQPQHF.

For the CDR3, the DNA is TGTGCCAGCTCAAAACCGGGCGGACCCCAGCATTTT. Translation: CASSKPGGPQHF. The chain joins TRBV18 to TRBJ1-5; D remains unclear. This CDR3 region has 12 residues. Germline values: CDR1 KGHSH, CDR2 LQKENI. V was trimmed by 5 bases and J by 10 bases, leaving 12 bases between them.

The chain uses TRBV7-2 and TRBJ1-2, with 8 bases identical to TRBD1. Germline-derived CDR1 and CDR2 are SGHTA and FQGNSA. The CDR3 is 12 residues long. The DNA of the CDR3 is TGTGCTACAACAGGGGGTAGCTATGGCTACACCTTC. The encoded protein is CATTGGSYGYTF.

Only a few counts were recorded for this clonotype. CDR3 nucleotides: TGTGCCAGTAGTATCTGGCGGACGGACTATGGCTACACCTTC. Residues: CASSIWRTDYGYTF. The chain combines TRBV19 with TRBJ1-2; D not certain. Germline assignment: CDR1 LNHDA and CDR2 SQIVND (reference sequence). The CDR3 covers 14 residues. Between the trimmed V and J ends, which lost 3 bases and 3 bases, there was a span of 11 bases.

This sequence joins TRBV6-5 and TRBJ2-3; 7 bases line up with TRBD2. CDR3 length: 15 amino acids. CDR1 and CDR2 (germline): MNHEY, SVGAGI. V dropped 3 bases and J dropped 7; count of bases not matched to a gene: 10. The CDR3 region has the DNA TGTGCCAGCAGTTATGGCCTCCGGGGAGGGTATACGCAGTATTTT. Amino acids: CASSYGLRGGYTQYF.

The chain has TRBV2 and TRBJ2-2, with 9 nucleotides matching TRBD1. Germline CDR1 reads SNHLY; CDR2 reads FYNNEI. The trim removed 5 bases at V and 4 bases at J, leaving 8 bases unmatched. This CDR3 has 16 residues. CDR3 in amino acids: CASSRNTGGLTGELFF. DNA of the CDR3: TGTGCCAGCAGTCGGAATACAGGGGGCCTCACCGGGGAGCTGTTTTTT.